This is a list of T cell receptor beta chains from one sample in a study of CDR3 diversity in severe acne. TCRdb passed the PCR reads through MiXCR, listing each CDR3 protein once. This repertoire shows fewer than 90,000 distinct CDR3 sequences, 51% found once; its top ten account for around 15%. Sequenced input: blood. All receptors derive from a male donor in good health, without acne. CDR3s include the opening cysteine and the closing phenylalanine or tryptophan. Each record gives: clone size, V gene, D gene, J gene, CDR3 protein, CDR3 DNA. A D gene is named only where the DNA matches it firmly. Some rows mark clone size as missing; the rest say once, few, many or name a class of expanded clone.

>.|TRBV5-1|.|TRBJ2-1
CASSLGGRQFF
TGCGCCAGCAGCTTGGGGGGTCGGCAGTTCTTC
>.|TRBV11-1|TRBD2|TRBJ2-5
CASSPGLAGGRRGETQYF
TGTGCCAGCAGCCCAGGACTAGCGGGAGGGCGAAGGGGGGAGACCCAGTACTTC
>many|TRBV10-3|.|TRBJ1-5
CAISEQARNQPQHF
TGTGCCATCAGTGAGCAGGCCCGCAATCAGCCCCAGCATTTT
>.|TRBV20-1|.|TRBJ1-5
CSASMSWGEFQPQHF
TGCAGTGCTAGCATGTCGTGGGGCGAGTTTCAGCCCCAGCATTTT
>many|TRBV18|TRBD1|TRBJ1-6
CASSDQGANSPLHF
TGTGCCAGCTCAGACCAGGGGGCTAATTCACCCCTCCACTTT
>once|TRBV9|.|TRBJ2-7
CASSAFWGSSYEQYF
TGTGCCAGCAGCGCGTTCTGGGGCAGCTCCTACGAGCAGTACTTC
>medium-sized|TRBV7-9|.|TRBJ2-7
CASSFRDYEQYF
TGTGCCAGCAGCTTTAGGGACTACGAGCAGTACTTC
>.|TRBV25-1|.|TRBJ2-7
CASSDRARQYF
TGTGCCAGCAGTGACAGGGCGAGGCAGTACTTC
>once|TRBV20-1|.|TRBJ2-2
CSARVSVIDSSF
TGCAGTGCTAGGGTCAGCGTGATAGACAGTTCATTT
>.|TRBV27|TRBD2|TRBJ2-1
CASSLSGEPSVYNEQFF
TGTGCCAGCAGTTTAAGCGGGGAGCCCTCAGTGTACAATGAGCAGTTCTTC
>.|TRBV24-1|TRBD2|TRBJ2-5
CASKSGGRETQYF
TGTGCCAGCAAGTCCGGCGGGAGGGAGACCCAGTACTTC
>many|TRBV9|.|TRBJ1-3
CASSVVGLSGNTIYF
TGTGCCAGCAGCGTAGTGGGTCTCTCTGGAAACACCATATATTTT
>few|TRBV24-1|.|TRBJ2-5
CATSGVQETQYF
TGTGCCACCTCGGGGGTCCAAGAGACCCAGTACTTC
>.|TRBV20-1|.|TRBJ1-2
CSARGRQGPINYGYTF
TGCAGTGCTAGAGGAAGGCAGGGCCCGATTAACTATGGCTACACCTTC
>once|TRBV5-6|TRBD1|TRBJ1-5
CASSLGQDGQPQHF
TGTGCCAGCAGCTTAGGACAGGATGGTCAGCCCCAGCATTTT
>many|TRBV6-1|TRBD2|TRBJ2-7
CASSERTSGSYEQYF
TGTGCCAGCAGTGAGAGGACTAGCGGGAGCTACGAGCAGTACTTC
>.|TRBV20-1|TRBD1|TRBJ2-5
CSARAGQGGLETQYF
TGCAGTGCGAGAGCGGGACAGGGAGGGCTAGAGACCCAGTACTTC
>.|TRBV2|.|TRBJ1-1
CASSDSASFLTEAFF
TGTGCCAGCAGTGACAGCGCCTCTTTCCTTACTGAAGCTTTCTTT
>.|TRBV6-1|.|TRBJ1-4
CVSRPTANEKLFF
TGTGTCAGCAGACCCACGGCTAATGAAAAACTGTTTTTT
>.|TRBV9|.|TRBJ2-2
CASRLITGTGELFF
TGTGCCAGCAGACTTATCACAGGGACCGGGGAGCTGTTTTTT
>once|TRBV10-3|.|TRBJ1-4
CAISEPGPLEKLFF
TGTGCCATCAGTGAGCCAGGGCCGCTGGAAAAACTGTTTTTT
>few|TRBV25-1|.|TRBJ2-5
CASSDSYQETQYF
TGTGCCAGCAGTGATTCGTACCAAGAGACCCAGTACTTC
>.|TRBV9|.|TRBJ2-3
CASSVLGAGRDTQYF
TGTGCCAGCAGCGTCCTCGGCGCGGGGCGCGATACGCAGTATTTT
>.|TRBV9|.|TRBJ2-1
CASSVEPGGGQYNEQFF
TGTGCCAGCAGCGTAGAGCCAGGGGGGGGACAGTACAATGAGCAGTTCTTC
>many|TRBV5-8|TRBD2|TRBJ2-7
CASSSDAGTSREQYF
TGTGCCAGCAGCTCGGATGCCGGGACTAGCCGGGAGCAGTACTTC
>.|TRBV5-1|.|TRBJ1-5
CASSEPTGLNQPQHF
TGCGCCAGCAGCGAACCGACAGGTCTCAATCAGCCCCAGCATTTT
>.|TRBV7-7|.|TRBJ2-5
CASSFSGGTQETQYF
TGTGCTAGCAGCTTTAGTGGGGGTACTCAAGAGACCCAGTACTTC
>.|TRBV5-1|TRBD1|TRBJ1-1
CASSLGTGGAWTEAFF
TGCGCCAGCAGCTTGGGAACAGGGGGCGCTTGGACTGAAGCTTTCTTT
>.|TRBV2|.|TRBJ1-2
CASTPQGQGRYGYTF
TGTGCCAGCACCCCTCAGGGGCAGGGTCGGTATGGCTACACCTTC
>.|TRBV6-5|.|TRBJ2-1
CASSTGEQFF
TGTGCCAGCAGTACAGGGGAGCAGTTCTTC
>.|TRBV7-9|.|TRBJ1-5
CASSLDRAQPQHF
TGTGCCAGCAGCTTAGACAGGGCTCAGCCCCAGCATTTT